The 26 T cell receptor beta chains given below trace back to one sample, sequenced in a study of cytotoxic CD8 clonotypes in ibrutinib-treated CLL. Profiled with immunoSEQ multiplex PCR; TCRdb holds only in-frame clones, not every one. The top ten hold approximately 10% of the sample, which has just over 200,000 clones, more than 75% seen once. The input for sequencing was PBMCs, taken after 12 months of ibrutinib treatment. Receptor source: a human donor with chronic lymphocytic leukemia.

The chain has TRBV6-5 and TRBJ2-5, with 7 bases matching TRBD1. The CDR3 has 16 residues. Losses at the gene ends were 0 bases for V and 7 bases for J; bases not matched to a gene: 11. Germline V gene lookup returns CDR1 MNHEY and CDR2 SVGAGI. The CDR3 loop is CASSYSSGQLLATQYF. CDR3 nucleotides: TGTGCCAGCAGTTACTCTTCGGGACAGCTGTTGGCGACCCAGTACTTC.

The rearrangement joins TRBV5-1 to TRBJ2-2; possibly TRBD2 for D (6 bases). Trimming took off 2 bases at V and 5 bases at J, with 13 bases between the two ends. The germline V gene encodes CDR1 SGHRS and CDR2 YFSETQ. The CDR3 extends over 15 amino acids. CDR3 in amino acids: CASSFPVAGTGELFF. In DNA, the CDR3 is TGCGCCAGCAGCTTTCCCGTTGCGGGGACCGGGGAGCTGTTTTTT.

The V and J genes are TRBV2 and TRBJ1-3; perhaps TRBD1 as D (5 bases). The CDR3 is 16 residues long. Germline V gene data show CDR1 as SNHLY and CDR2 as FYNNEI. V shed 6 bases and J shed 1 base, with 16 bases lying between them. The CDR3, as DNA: TGTGCCAGCAGATTTTTCAGGGTCGGTTCTGGAAACACCATATATTTT. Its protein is CASRFFRVGSGNTIYF.

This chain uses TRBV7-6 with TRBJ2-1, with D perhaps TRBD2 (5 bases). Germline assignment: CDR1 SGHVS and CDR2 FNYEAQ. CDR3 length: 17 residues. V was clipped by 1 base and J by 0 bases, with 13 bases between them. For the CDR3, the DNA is TGTGCCAGCAGCTTAGTCCCTAGCTGGAGCTCCTACAATGAGCAGTTCTTC. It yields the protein CASSLVPSWSSYNEQFF. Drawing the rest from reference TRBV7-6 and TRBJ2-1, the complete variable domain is GAGVSQSPRYKVTKRGQDVALRCDPISGHVSLYWYRQALGQGPEFLTYFNYEAQQDKSGLPNDRFSAERPEGSISTLTIQRTEQRDSAMYRCASSLVPSWSSYNEQFFGPGTRLTVL.

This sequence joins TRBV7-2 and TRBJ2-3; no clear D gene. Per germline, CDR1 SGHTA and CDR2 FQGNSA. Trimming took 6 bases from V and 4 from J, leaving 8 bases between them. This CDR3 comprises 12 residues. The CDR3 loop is CASSFNSDTQYF. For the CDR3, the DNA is TGTGCCAGCAGTTTCAACTCAGATACGCAGTATTTT.

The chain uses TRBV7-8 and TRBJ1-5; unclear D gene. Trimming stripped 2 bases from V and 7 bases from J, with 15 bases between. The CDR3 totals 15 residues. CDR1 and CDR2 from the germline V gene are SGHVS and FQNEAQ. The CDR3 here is CASSLYPVGGQPQHF. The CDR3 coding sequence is TGTGCCAGCAGCTTATACCCAGTGGGAGGCCAGCCCCAGCATTTT.

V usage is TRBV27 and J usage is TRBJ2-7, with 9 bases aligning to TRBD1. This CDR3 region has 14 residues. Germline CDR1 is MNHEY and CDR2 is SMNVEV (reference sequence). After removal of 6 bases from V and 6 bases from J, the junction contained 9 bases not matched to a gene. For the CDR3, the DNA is TGTGCCAGCAGCCCCGGGACAGGGTGGGTCGAGCAGTACTTC. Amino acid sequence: CASSPGTGWVEQYF.

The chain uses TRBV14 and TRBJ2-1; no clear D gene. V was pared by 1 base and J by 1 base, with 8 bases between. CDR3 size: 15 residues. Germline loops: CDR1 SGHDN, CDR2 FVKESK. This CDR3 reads CASSQGLKSYNEQFF. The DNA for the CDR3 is TGTGCCAGCAGCCAAGGACTGAAGTCCTACAATGAGCAGTTCTTC.

The CDR3 loop is CASSPGTGQDTQYF. DNA of the CDR3: TGTGCCAGCTCACCGGGGACAGGGCAGGATACGCAGTATTTT. The rearrangement joins TRBV18 to TRBJ2-3, with TRBD1 matching over 9 bases. Trimming took 3 bases from V and 6 from J; bases not matched to a gene: 4. This CDR3 region has 14 residues. The germline V gene has CDR1 KGHSH and CDR2 LQKENI.

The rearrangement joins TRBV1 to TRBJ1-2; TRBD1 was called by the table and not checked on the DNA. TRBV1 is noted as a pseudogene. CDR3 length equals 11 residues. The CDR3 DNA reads TGCACCAGCAGCCGGGACAAGGGCTACACCTTC. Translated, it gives CTSSRDKGYTF.

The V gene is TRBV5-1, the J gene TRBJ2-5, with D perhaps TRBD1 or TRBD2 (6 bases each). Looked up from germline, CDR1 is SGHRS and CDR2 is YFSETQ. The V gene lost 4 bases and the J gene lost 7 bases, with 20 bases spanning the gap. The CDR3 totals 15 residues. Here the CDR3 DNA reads TGCGCCAGCAGCCCGGGGGACATCCCAGAGGCGACCCAGTACTTC. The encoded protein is CASSPGDIPEATQYF.

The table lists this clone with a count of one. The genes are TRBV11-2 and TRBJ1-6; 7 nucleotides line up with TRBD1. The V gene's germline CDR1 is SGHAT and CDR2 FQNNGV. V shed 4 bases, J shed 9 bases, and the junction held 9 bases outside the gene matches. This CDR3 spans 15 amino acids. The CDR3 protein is CASSSRPGGGSPLHF. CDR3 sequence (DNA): TGTGCCAGCAGCTCGCGACCAGGGGGTGGTTCACCCCTCCACTTT. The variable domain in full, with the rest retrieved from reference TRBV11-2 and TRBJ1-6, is EAGVAQSPRYKIIEKRQSVAFWCNPISGHATLYWYQQILGQGPKLLIQFQNNGVVDDSQLPKDRFSAERLKGVDSTLKIQPAKLEDSAVYLCASSSRPGGGSPLHFGNGTRLTVT.

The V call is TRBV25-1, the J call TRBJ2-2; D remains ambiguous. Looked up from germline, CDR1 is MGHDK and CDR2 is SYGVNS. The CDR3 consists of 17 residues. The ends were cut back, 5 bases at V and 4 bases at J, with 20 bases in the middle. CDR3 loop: CASSFPSGSPGTGELFF. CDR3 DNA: TGTGCCAGCAGTTTCCCCTCCGGGTCCCCGGGCACCGGGGAGCTGTTTTTT.

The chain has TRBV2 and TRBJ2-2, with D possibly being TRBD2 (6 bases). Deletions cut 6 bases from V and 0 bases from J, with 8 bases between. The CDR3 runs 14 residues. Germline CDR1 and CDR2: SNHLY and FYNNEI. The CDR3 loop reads CASRRLANTGELFF. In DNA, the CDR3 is TGTGCCAGCAGGAGACTAGCGAACACCGGGGAGCTGTTTTTT. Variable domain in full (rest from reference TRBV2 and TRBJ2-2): EPEVTQTPSHQVTQMGQEVILRCVPISNHLYFYWYRQILGQKVEFLVSFYNNEISEKSEIFDDQFSVERPDGSNFTLKIRSTKLEDSAMYFCASRRLANTGELFFGEGSRLTVL.

The CDR3 sequence: CASSLQGGALNTEAFF. CDR3 DNA: TGCGCCAGCAGCTTGCAGGGGGGCGCGTTGAACACTGAAGCTTTCTTT. The chain couples TRBV5-1 to TRBJ1-1; TRBD1 agrees at 7 bases. The CDR3 extends over 16 amino acids. Trimming took 1 base from V and 0 from J; bases not matched to a gene: 6. Germline V gene sequence: CDR1 SGHRS, CDR2 YFSETQ.

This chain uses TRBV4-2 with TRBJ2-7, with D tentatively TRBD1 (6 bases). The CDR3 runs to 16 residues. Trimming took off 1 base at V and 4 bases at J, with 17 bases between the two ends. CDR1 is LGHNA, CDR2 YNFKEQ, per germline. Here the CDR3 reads CASSQVQQGGIYEQYF. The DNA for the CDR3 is TGTGCCAGCAGCCAAGTCCAACAGGGTGGGATTTACGAGCAGTACTTC.

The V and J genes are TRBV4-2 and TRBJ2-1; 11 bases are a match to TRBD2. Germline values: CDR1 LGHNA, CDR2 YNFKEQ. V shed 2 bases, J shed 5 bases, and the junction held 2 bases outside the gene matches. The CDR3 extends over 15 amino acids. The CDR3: CASSQIAGGNNEQFF. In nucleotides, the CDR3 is TGTGCCAGCAGCCAAATAGCGGGAGGGAACAATGAGCAGTTCTTC.

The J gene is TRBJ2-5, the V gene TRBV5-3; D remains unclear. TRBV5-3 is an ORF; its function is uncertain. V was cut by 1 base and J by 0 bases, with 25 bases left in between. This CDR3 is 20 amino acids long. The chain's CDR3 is CARSLRAPHYYRPYQETQYF. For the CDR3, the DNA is TGTGCCAGAAGCTTGAGGGCCCCCCACTATTATAGGCCCTACCAAGAGACCCAGTACTTC.

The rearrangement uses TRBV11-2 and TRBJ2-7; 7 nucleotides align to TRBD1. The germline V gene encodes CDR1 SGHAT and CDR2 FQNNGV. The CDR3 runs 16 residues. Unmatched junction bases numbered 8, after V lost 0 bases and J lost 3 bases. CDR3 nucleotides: TGTGCCAGCAGCTTAGAGTTCGGGCAGGGGGTCTACGAGCAGTACTTC. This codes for CASSLEFGQGVYEQYF.

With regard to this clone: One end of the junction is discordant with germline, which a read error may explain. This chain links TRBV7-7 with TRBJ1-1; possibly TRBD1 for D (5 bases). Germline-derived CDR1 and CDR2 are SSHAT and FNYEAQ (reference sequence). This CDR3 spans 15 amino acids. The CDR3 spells CASSPFTGGNTEAFF. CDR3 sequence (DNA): TGTGCTAGCAGCCCGTTCACAGGTGGGAACACTGAAGCTTTCTTT.

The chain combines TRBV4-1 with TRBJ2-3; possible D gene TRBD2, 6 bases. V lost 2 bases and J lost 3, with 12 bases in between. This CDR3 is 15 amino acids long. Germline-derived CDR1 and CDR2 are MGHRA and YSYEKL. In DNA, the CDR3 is TGCGCCAGCAGCCAATTAGGGACTGAAACAGATACGCAGTATTTT. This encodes CASSQLGTETDTQYF.

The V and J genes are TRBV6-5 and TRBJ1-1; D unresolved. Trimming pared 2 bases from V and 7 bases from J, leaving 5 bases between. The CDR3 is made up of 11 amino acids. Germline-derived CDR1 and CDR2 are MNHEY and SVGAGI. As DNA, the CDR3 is TGTGCCAGCAGTTACGGTTATGAAGCTTTCTTT. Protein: CASSYGYEAFF.

CDR3 amino acids: CAISESGQGASFF. CDR3 nucleotides: TGTGCCATCAGTGAGTCGGGACAGGGGGCAAGTTTCTTC. The chain carries TRBV10-3 and TRBJ2-1; 12 bases are a match to TRBD1. J was trimmed by 16 bases and V by 0 bases; bases with no gene match: 4. CDR3 length equals 13 residues. Per germline, CDR1 ENHRY and CDR2 SYGVKD.

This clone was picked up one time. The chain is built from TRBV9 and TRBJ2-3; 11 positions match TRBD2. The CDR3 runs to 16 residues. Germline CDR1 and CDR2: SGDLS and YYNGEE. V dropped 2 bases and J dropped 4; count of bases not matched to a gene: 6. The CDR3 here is CASSVTSGGYPDTQYF. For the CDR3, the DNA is TGTGCCAGCAGCGTCACTAGCGGGGGTTACCCAGATACGCAGTATTTT.

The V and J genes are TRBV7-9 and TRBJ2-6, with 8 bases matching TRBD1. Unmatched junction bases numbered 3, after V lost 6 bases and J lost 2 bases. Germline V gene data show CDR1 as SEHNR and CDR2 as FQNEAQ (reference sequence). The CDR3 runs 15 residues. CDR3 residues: CASRTTGAGANVLTF. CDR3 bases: TGTGCCAGCAGAACGACAGGGGCTGGGGCCAACGTCCTGACTTTC.

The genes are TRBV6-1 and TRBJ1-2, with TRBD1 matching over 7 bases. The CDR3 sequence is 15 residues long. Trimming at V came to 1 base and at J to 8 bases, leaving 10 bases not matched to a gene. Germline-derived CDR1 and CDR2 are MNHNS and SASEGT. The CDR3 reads CASSEVGQPGEGYTF. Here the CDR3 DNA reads TGTGCCAGCAGTGAAGTGGGACAGCCGGGGGAGGGCTACACCTTC.